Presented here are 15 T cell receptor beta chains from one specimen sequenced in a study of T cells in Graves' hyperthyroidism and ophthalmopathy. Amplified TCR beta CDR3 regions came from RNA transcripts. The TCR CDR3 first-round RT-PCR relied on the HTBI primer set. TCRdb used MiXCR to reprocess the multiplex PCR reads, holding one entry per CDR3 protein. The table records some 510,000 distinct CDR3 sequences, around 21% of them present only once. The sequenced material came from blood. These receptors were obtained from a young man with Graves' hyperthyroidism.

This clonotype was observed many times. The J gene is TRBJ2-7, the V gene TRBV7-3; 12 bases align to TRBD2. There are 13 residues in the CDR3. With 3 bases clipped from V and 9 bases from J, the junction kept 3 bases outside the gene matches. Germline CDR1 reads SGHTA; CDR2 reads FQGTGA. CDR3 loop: CASSLTSGGGQYF. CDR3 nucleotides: TGTGCCAGCAGCTTGACTAGCGGGGGAGGGCAGTACTTC.

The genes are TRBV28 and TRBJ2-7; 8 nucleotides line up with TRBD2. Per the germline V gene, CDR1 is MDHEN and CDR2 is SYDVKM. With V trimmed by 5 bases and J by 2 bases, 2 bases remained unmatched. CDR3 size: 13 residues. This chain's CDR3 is CASSRLAPYEQYF. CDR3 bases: TGTGCCAGCAGTCGACTAGCGCCCTACGAGCAGTACTTC.

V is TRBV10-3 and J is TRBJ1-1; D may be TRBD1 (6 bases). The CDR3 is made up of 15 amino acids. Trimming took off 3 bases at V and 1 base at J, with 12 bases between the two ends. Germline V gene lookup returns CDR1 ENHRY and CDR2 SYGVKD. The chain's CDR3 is CAISDLTGTNTEAFF. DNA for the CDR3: TGTGCCATCAGTGACCTCACAGGGACGAACACTGAAGCTTTCTTT.

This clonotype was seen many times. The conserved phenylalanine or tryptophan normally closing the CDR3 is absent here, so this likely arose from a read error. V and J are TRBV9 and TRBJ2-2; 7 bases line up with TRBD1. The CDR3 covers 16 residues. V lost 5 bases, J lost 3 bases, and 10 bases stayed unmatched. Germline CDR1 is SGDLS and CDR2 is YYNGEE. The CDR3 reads CASRAQGPEDTGELFI. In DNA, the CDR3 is TGTGCCAGCAGGGCACAGGGGCCCGAGGACACCGGGGAGCTGTTTATT.

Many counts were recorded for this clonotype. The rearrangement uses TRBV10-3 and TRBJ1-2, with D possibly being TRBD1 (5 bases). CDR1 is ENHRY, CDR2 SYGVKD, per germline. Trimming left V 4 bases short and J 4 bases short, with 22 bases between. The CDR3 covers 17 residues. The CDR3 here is CAISVEGNSISSYGYTF. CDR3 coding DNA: TGTGCCATCAGTGTCGAGGGGAATTCTATTAGCAGCTATGGCTACACCTTC.

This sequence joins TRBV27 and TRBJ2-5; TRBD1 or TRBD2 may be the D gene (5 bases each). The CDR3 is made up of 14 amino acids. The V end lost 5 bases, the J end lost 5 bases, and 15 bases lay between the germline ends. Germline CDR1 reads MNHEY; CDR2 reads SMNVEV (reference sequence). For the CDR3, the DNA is TGTGCCAGCAGTCCTGGGACCCCCAGGGAGACCCAGTACTTC. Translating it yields CASSPGTPRETQYF.

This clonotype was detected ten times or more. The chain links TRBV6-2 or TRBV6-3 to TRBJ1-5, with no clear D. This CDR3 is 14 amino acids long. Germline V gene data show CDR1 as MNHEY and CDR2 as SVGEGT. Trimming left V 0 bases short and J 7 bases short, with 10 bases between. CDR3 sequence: CASSYSRRSQPQHF. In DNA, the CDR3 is TGTGCCAGCAGTTACTCGAGAAGGTCACAGCCCCAGCATTTT.

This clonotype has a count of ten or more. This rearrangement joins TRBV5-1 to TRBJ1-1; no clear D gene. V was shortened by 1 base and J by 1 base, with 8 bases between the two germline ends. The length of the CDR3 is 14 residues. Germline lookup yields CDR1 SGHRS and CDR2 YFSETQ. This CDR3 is CASSLSKGNTEAFF. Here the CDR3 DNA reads TGCGCCAGCAGCTTGAGCAAGGGGAACACTGAAGCTTTCTTT.

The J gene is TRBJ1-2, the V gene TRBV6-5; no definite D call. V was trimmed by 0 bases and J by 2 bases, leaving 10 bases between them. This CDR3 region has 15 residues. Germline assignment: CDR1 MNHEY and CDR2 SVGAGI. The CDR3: CASSYSGGKNYGYTF. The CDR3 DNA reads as TGTGCCAGCAGTTACTCCGGCGGGAAAAACTATGGCTACACCTTC.

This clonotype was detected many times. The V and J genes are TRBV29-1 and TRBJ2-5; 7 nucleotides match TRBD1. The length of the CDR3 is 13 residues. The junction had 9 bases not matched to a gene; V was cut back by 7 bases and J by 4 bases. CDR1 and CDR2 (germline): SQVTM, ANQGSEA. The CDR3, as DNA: TGCAGCGCCGCCAGACAGGGCGGAGAGACCCAGTACTTC. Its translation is CSAARQGGETQYF. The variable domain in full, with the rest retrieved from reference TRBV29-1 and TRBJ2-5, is SAVISQKPSRDICQRGTSLTIQCQVDSQVTMMFWYRQQPGQSLTLIATANQGSEATYESGFVIDKFPISRPNLTFSTLTVSNMSPEDSSIYLCSAARQGGETQYFGPGTRLLVL.

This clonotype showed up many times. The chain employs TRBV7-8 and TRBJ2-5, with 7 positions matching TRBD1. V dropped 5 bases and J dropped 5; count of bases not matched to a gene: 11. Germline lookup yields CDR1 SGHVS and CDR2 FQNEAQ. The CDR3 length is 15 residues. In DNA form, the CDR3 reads TGTGCCAGCAGCCAAGACAGGGCGTTAGGCGAGACCCAGTACTTC. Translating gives CASSQDRALGETQYF.

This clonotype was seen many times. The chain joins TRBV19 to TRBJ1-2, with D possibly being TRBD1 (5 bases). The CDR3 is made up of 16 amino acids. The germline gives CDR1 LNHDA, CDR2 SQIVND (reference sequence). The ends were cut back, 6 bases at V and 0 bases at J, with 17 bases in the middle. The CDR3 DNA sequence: TGTGCCAGTAGACGCAGAGGGACGGACACTAACTATGGCTACACCTTC. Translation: CASRRRGTDTNYGYTF.

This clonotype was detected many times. In nucleotides, the CDR3 is TGTGCCAGCAGGCCCGGACTAGCGGGGCCGGCCGGGGAGCTGTTTTTT. Its protein product is CASRPGLAGPAGELFF. This chain connects TRBV2 to TRBJ2-2; TRBD2 matches at 12 bases. This CDR3 region has 16 residues. Germline CDR1 reads SNHLY; CDR2 reads FYNNEI. After removal of 6 bases from V and 6 bases from J, the junction contained 8 bases not matched to a gene. The entire variable domain, with the rest obtained from reference TRBV2 and TRBJ2-2, is as follows: EPEVTQTPSHQVTQMGQEVILRCVPISNHLYFYWYRQILGQKVEFLVSFYNNEISEKSEIFDDQFSVERPDGSNFTLKIRSTKLEDSAMYFCASRPGLAGPAGELFFGEGSRLTVL.

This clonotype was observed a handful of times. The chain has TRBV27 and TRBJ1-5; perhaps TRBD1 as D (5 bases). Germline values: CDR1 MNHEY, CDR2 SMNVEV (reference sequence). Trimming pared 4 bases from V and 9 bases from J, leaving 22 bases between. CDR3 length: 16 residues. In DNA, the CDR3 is TGTGCCAGCAGTTACTCTGGGACCCCGCTTCAGTGGCCCCAGCATTTT. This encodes CASSYSGTPLQWPQHF.

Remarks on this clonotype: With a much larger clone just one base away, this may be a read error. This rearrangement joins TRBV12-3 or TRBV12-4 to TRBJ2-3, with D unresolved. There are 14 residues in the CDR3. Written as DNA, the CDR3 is TGTGCCAGCAGCCGTGCCGTCCGCACAGATACGAAGTATTTT. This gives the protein CASSRAVRTDTKYF.